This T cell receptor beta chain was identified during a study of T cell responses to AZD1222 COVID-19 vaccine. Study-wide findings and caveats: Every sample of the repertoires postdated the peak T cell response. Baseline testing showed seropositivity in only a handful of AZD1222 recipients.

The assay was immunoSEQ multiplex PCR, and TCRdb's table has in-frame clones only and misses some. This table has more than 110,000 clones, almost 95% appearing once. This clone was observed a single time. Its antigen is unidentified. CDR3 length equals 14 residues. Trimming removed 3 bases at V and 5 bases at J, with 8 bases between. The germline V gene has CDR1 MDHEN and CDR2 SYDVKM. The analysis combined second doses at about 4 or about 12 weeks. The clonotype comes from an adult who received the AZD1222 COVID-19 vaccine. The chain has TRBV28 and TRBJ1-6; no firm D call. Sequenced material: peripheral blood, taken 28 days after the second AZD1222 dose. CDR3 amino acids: CASSFWKDNSPLHF. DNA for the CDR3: TGTGCCAGCAGTTTTTGGAAAGATAATTCACCCCTCCACTTT.